Here is one T cell receptor beta chain with its context. Original analysis: Researchers report that nucleated cell counts were estimated from reference gene primer amplification. Using immunoSEQ multiplex PCR, the repertoire was profiled, and TCRdb retains in-frame clones only, with some absent. V and J calls and clone size follow that table, whereas D and trimming were derived from the DNA. The sample consists of about 360,000 clones, about 88% of them appearing once. The record originates from a study of blood T cell repertoires in COVID-19. About the research overall: Samples of COVID-19 (acute and convalescent) were obtained from the United States, Italy and Spain. PBMCs, B-cell-depleted T cells, or T cells provided the cDNA or gDNA that made up the material.

Seattle participants joined during active infection and were tracked over time. This CDR3 has 17 amino acids. The ends lost 5 bases at V and 0 bases at J; junction bases unmatched: 6. Germline lookup yields CDR1 SEHNR and CDR2 FQNEAQ (reference sequence). This sequence was found in an older woman with COVID-19, enrolled during active disease. Material for sequencing was peripheral blood. This chain uses TRBV7-9 with TRBJ2-5, with 13 bases matching TRBD2. The CDR3: CASSHGGLAGDQETQYF. In nucleotides, the CDR3 is TGTGCCAGCAGCCATGGCGGACTAGCGGGGGACCAAGAGACCCAGTACTTC.